The next 4 T cell receptor beta chains were all read from a single sample in a study of Ad26.COV2.S vaccination and SARS-CoV-2 variants. Sequencing used immunoSEQ multiplex PCR; TCRdb keeps in-frame clones, though not all of them. This sample carries about 390,000 clones, around 92% of them seen once, and the ten largest clones take about 1.7%. Treatment meaning: around 19 received Ad26.COV2.S at low or high dose, single or two shots; roughly five received placebo; per-sample allocation not given. The samples were gathered on day 63 after the first injection of vaccine or placebo. Sample: peripheral blood, taken in a trial of Ad26.COV2.S vaccine versus placebo. These TCRs come from a person between 18 and 59 years old who received the Ad26.COV2.S COVID-19 vaccine or a placebo.

The chain combines TRBV30 with TRBJ1-3; no clear D gene. The ends were cut back, 3 bases at V and 4 bases at J, with 10 bases in the middle. Germline V lookup: CDR1 GTSNPN, CDR2 SVGIG (reference sequence). The CDR3 is 13 residues long. The CDR3 protein is CAWSIGLGNTIYF. The CDR3 coding sequence is TGTGCCTGGAGCATAGGGTTGGGAAACACCATATATTTT.

This clone was counted between two and nine times. V is TRBV7-9 and J is TRBJ2-7; 9 nucleotides line up with TRBD1. In germline, CDR1 is SEHNR, CDR2 FQNEAQ (reference sequence). After removal of 5 bases from V and 2 bases from J, the junction contained 7 bases not matched to a gene. This CDR3 spans 15 amino acids. CDR3 loop: CASSASGTGPYEQYF. The CDR3 DNA reads TGTGCCAGCAGCGCCTCCGGGACAGGGCCCTACGAGCAGTACTTC.

V usage is TRBV6-5 and J usage is TRBJ1-5; 7 bases fit TRBD1. This CDR3 contains 15 residues. The V gene's germline CDR1 is MNHEY and CDR2 SVGAGI. J was trimmed by 2 bases and V by 6 bases; bases with no gene match: 7. CDR3 in DNA: TGTGCCAGCAGAACCACAGGGGCGGGCAATCAGCCCCAGCATTTT. Residues: CASRTTGAGNQPQHF.

This chain uses TRBV12-3 or TRBV12-4 with TRBJ1-2; D unclear. This CDR3 is built from 13 residues. Trimming cost V 6 bases and J 1 base, with 9 bases left between them. CDR3 residues: CASRPQDNYGYTF. The CDR3 DNA follows: TGTGCCAGCAGACCTCAGGATAACTATGGCTACACCTTC.